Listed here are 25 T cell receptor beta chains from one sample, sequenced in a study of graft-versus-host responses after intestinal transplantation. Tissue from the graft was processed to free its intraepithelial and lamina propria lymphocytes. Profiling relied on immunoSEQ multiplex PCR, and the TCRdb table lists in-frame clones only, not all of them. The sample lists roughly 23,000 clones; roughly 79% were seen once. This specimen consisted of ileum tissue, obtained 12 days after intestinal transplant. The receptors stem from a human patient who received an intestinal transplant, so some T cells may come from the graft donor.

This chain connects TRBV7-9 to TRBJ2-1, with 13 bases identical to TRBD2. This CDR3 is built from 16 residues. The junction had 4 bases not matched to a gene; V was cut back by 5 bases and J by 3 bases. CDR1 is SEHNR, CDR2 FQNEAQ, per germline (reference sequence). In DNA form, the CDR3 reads TGTGCCAGCAGCAAACTAGCGGGGGGGTACTACAATGAGCAGTTCTTC. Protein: CASSKLAGGYYNEQFF. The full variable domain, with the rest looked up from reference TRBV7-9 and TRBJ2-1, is DTGVSQNPRHKITKRGQNVTFRCDPISEHNRLYWYRQTLGQGPEFLTYFQNEAQLEKSRLLSDRFSAERPKGSFSTLEIQRTEQGDSAMYLCASSKLAGGYYNEQFFGPGTRLTVL.

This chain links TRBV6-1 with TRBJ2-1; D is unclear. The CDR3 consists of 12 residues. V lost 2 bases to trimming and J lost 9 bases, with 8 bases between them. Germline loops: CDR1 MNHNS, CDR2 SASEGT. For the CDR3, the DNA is TGTGCCAGCAGTGAAAAAGTCGGTGAGCAGTTCTTC. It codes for CASSEKVGEQFF.

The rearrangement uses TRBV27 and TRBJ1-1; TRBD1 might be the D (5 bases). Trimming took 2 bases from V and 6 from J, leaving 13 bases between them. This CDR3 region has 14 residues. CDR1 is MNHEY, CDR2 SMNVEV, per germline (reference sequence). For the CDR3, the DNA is TGTGCCAGCAGTTTACCGGCGGGGGGGGCTGAAGCTTTCTTT. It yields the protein CASSLPAGGAEAFF.

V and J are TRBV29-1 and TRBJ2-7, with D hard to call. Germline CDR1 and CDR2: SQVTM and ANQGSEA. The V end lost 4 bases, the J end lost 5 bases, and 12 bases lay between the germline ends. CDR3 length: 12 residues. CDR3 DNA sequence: TGCAGCGTTGCGTCCACACAGAACGAGCAGTACTTC. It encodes CSVASTQNEQYF.

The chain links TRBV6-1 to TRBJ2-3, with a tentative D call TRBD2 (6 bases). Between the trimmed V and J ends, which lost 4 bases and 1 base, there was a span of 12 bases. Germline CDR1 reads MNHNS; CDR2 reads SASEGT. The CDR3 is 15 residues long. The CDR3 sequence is CASSGVSGGTDTQYF. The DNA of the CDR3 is TGTGCCAGCAGTGGGGTTTCGGGGGGCACAGATACGCAGTATTTT.

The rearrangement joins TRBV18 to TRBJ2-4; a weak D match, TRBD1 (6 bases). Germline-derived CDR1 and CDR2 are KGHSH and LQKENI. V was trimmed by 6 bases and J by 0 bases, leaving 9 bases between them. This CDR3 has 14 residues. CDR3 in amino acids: CASSEDRAKNIQYF. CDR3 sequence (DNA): TGTGCCAGCTCCGAGGACAGAGCCAAAAACATTCAGTACTTC.

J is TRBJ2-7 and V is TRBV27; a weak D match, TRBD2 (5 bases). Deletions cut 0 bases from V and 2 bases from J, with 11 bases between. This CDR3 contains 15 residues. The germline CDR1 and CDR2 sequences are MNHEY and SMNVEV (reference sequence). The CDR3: CASSLSSGSPYEQYF. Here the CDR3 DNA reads TGTGCCAGCAGTTTATCATCGGGGTCCCCCTACGAGCAGTACTTC.

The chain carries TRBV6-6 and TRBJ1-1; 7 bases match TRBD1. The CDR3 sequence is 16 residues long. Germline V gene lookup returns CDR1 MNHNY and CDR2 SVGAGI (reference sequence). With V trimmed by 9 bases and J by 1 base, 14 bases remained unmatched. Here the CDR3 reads CARQERTGTKNTEAFF. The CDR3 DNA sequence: TGTGCCAGGCAGGAAAGGACAGGAACTAAGAACACTGAAGCTTTCTTT.

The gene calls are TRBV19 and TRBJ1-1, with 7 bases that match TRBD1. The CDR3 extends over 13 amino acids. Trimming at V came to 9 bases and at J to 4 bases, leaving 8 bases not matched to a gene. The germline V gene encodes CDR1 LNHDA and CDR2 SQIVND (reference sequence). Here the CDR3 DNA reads TGTGCCAGCTCAGGGGGTCCGGTCACTGAAGCTTTCTTT. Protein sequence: CASSGGPVTEAFF.

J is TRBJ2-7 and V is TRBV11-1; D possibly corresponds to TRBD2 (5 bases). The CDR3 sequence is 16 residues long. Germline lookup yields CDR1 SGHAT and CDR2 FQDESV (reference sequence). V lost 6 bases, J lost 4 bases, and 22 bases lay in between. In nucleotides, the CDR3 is TGTGCCAGCAGTTTCCCTCGGGTAGCGATTTGTTACGAGCAGTACTTC. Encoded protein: CASSFPRVAICYEQYF.

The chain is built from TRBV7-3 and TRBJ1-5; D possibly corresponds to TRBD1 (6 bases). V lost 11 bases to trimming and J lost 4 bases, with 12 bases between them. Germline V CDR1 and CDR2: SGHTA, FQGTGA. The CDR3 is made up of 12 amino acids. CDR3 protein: CAPDRLNQPQHF. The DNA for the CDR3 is TGTGCCCCCGACAGGCTTAATCAGCCCCAGCATTTT.

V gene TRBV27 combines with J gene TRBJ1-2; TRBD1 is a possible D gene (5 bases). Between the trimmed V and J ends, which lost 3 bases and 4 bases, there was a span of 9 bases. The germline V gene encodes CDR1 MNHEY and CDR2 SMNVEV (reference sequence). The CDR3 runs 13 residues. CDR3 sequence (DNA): TGTGCCAGCAGTTTCAAAGGGGTCTATGGCTACACCTTC. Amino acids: CASSFKGVYGYTF.

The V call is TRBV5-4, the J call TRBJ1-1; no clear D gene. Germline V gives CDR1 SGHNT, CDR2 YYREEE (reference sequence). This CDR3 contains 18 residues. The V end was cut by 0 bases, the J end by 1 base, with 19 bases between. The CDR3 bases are TGTGCCAGCAGCTTGGGGTATGGGATTGGGAGACGGAACACTGAAGCTTTCTTT. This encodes CASSLGYGIGRRNTEAFF.

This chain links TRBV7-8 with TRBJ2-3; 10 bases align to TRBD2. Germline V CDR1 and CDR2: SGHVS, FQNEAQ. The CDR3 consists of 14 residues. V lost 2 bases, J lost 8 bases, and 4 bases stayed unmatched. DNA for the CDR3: TGTGCCAGCAGCTTACAGCGGGGGGGCGTTACGCAGTATTTT. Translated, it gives CASSLQRGGVTQYF. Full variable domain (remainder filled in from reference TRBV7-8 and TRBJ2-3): GAGVSQSPRYKVAKRGQDVALRCDPISGHVSLFWYQQALGQGPEFLTYFQNEAQLDKSGLPSDRFFAERPEGSVSTLKIQRTQQEDSAVYLCASSLQRGGVTQYFGPGTRLTVL.

Here the CDR3 DNA reads TGTGCCAGCAGCCCTTTTAGAATCGGACAGGACCCCTACGAGCAGTACTTC. Its translation is CASSPFRIGQDPYEQYF. V gene TRBV5-6 combines with J gene TRBJ2-7; 7 bases agree with TRBD1. The CDR3 has 17 amino acids. Germline CDR1 SGHDT, CDR2 YYEEEE. Germline trimming cut 4 bases from V and 2 bases from J; bases unmatched to any gene: 15.

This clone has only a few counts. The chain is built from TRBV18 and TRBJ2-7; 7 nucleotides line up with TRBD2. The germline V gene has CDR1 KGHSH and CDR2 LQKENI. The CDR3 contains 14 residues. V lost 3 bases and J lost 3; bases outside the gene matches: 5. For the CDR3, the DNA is TGTGCCAGCTCACCGGGGGGGGGAGGCTACGAGCAGTACTTC. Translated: CASSPGGGGYEQYF. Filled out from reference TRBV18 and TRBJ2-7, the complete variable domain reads NAGVMQNPRHLVRRRGQEARLRCSPMKGHSHVYWYRQLPEEGLKFMVYLQKENIIDESGMPKERFSAEFPKEGPSILRIQQVVRGDSAAYFCASSPGGGGYEQYFGPGTRLTVT.

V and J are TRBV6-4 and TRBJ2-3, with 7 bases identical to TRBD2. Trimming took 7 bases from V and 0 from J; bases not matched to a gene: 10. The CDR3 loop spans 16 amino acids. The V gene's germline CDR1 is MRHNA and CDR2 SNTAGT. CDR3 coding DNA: TGTGCCAGCAACGAGAACAGCGGGGCCAGCACAGATACGCAGTATTTT. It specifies CASNENSGASTDTQYF.

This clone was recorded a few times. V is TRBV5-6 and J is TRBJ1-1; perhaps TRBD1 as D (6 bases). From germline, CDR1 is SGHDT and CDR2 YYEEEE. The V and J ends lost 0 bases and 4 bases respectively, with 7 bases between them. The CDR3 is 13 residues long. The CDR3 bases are TGTGCCAGCAGCTTGGACAGGGCCACTGAAGCTTTCTTT. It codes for CASSLDRATEAFF.

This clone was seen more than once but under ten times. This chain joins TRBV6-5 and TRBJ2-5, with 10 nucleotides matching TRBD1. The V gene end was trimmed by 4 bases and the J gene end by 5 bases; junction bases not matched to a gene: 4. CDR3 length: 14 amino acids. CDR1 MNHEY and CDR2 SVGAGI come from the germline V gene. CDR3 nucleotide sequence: TGTGCCAGCAGTTCCTCGGGACAGGGGGAGACCCAGTACTTC. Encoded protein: CASSSSGQGETQYF.

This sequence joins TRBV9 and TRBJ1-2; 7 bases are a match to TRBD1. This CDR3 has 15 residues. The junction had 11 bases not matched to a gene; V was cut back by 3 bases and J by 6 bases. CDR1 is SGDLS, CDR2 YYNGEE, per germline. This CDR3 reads CASSAARQGRDGYTF. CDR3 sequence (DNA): TGTGCCAGCAGCGCCGCGAGACAGGGAAGGGATGGCTACACCTTC. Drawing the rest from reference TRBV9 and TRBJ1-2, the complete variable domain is DSGVTQTPKHLITATGQRVTLRCSPRSGDLSVYWYQQSLDQGLQFLIQYYNGEERAKGNILERFSAQQFPDLHSELNLSSLELGDSALYFCASSAARQGRDGYTFGSGTRLTVV.

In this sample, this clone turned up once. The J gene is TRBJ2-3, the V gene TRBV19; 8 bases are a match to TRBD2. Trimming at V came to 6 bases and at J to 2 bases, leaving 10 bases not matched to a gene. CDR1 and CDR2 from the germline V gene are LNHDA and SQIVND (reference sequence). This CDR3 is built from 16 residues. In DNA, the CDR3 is TGTGCCAGTAGCCTCGGGGCGGGGGGACCCACAGATACGCAGTATTTT. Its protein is CASSLGAGGPTDTQYF.

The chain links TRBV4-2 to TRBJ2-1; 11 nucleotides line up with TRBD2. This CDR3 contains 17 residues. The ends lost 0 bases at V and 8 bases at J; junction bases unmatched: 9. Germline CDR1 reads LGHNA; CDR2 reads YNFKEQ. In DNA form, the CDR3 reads TGTGCCAGCAGCCAAGAAACCTTAGCGGGGGGGCTCCATGAGCAGTTCTTC. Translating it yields CASSQETLAGGLHEQFF.

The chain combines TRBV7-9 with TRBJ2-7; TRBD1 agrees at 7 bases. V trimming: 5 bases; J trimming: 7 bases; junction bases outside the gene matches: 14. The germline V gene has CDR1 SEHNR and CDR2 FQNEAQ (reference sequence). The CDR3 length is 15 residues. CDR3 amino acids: CASSRRRGGEGEQYF. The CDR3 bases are TGTGCCAGCAGCCGGCGGCGAGGGGGCGAAGGGGAGCAGTACTTC.

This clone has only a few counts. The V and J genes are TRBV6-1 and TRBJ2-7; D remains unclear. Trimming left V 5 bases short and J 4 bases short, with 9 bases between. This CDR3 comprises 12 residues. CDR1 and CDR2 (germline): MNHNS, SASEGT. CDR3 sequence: CASSSKTYEQYF. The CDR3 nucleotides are TGTGCCAGCAGTTCCAAAACATACGAGCAGTACTTC.

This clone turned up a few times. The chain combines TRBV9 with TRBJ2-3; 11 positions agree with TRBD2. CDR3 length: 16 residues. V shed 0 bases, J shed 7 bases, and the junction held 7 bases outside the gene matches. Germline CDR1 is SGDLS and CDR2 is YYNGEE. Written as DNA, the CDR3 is TGTGCCAGCAGCGTAGTCGGACTAGCGGGCCTCAATACGCAGTATTTT. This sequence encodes CASSVVGLAGLNTQYF.